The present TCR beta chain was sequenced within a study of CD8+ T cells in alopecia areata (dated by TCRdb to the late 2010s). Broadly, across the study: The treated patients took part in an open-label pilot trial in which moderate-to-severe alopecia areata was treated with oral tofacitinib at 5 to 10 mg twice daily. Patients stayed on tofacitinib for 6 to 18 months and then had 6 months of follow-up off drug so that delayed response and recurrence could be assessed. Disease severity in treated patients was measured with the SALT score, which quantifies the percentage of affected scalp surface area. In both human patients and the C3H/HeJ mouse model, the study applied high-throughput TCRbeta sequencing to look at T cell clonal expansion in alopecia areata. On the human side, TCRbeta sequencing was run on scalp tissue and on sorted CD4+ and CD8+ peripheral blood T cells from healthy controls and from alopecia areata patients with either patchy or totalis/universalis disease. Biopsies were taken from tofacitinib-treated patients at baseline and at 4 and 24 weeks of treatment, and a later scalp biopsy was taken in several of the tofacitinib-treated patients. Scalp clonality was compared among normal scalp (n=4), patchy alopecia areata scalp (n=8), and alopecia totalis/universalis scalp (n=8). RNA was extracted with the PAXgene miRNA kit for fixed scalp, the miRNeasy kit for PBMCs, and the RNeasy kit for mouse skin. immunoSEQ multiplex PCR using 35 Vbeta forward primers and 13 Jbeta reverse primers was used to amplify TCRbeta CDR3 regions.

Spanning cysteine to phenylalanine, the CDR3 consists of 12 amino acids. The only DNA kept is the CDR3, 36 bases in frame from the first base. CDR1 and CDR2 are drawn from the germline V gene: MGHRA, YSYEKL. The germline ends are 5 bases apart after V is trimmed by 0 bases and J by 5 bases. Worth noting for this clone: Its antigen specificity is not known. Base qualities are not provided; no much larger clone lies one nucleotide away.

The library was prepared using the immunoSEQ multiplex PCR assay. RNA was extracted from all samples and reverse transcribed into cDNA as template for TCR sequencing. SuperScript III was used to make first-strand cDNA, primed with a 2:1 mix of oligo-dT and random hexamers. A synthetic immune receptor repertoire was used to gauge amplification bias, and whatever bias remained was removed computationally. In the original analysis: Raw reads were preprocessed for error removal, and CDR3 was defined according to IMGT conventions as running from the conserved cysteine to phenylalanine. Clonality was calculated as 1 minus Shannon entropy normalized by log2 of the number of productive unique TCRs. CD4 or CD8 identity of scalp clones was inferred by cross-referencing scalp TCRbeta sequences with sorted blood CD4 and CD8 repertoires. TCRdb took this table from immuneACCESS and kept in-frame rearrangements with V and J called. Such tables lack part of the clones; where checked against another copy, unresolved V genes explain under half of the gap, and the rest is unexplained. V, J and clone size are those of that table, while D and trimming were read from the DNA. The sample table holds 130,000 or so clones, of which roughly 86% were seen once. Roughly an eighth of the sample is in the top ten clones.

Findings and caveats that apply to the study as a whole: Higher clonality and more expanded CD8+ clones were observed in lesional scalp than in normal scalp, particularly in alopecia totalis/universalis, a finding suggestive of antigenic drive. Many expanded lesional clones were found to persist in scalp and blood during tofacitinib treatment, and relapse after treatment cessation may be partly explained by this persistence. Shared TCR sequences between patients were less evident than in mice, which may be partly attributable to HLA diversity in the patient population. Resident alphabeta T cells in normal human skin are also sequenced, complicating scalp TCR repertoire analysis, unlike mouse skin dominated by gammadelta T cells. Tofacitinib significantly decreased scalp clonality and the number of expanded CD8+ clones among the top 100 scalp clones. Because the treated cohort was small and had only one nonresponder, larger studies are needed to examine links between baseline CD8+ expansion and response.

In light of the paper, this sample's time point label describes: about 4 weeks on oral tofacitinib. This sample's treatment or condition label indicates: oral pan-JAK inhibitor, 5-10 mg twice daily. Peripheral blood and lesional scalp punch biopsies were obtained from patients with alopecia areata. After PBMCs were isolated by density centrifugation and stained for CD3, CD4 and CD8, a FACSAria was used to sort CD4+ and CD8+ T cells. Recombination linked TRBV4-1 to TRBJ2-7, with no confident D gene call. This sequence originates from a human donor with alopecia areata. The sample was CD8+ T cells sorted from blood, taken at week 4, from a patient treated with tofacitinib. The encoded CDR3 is CASSQEPHEQYF. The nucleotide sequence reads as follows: TGCGCCAGCAGCCAAGAGCCCCACGAGCAGTACTTC.